The 3 T cell receptor beta chains given below trace back to one sample, sequenced in a study of shared clonotypes between healthy human individuals. Only in-frame clones appear in the TCRdb table, and some are missing; sequencing was by immunoSEQ multiplex PCR. The table includes around 2.5 million clones, more than 85% detected once. The sample consisted of naive CD4+ T cells from PBMCs. Subset denoted: CD45RA+ positively selected. These receptors were obtained from a man aged 18 to 35 in good health. Some clones in this sample may be carry-over from other donors' samples.

DNA of the CDR3: TGTGCCAGCAGTAAGAGAGGCGAGCAGTACTTC. Amino acids: CASSKRGEQYF. The V and J genes are TRBV6-1 and TRBJ2-7; D is undetermined. V was shortened by 5 bases and J by 6 bases, with 8 bases between the two germline ends. Germline V gene lookup returns CDR1 MNHNS and CDR2 SASEGT. CDR3 length: 11 residues.

The chain uses TRBV2 and TRBJ2-3; TRBD2 aligns across 8 bases. Germline values: CDR1 SNHLY, CDR2 FYNNEI. This CDR3 contains 15 residues. After removal of 7 bases from V and 2 bases from J, the junction contained 8 bases not matched to a gene. In DNA, the CDR3 is TGTGCCAGCAAAGGTTGGCGGGAGGTCACAGATACGCAGTATTTT. Protein sequence: CASKGWREVTDTQYF.

The chain is built from TRBV15 and TRBJ1-4, with TRBD1 matching 8 bases. In germline, CDR1 is LNHNV, CDR2 YYDKDF (reference sequence). The trim removed 5 bases at V and 4 bases at J, leaving 12 bases unmatched. The CDR3 has 17 residues. Here the CDR3 reads CATSPSGTGSLNEKLFF. DNA of the CDR3: TGTGCCACCAGCCCTTCAGGGACAGGAAGCCTTAATGAAAAACTGTTTTTT.